This T cell receptor (beta chain) was found in a study of graft-versus-host responses after intestinal transplantation. Study-level information: Recipients across the board were started on anti-thymocyte globulin induction, then kept on tacrolimus and steroids for about three years.

The CDR3 is made up of 15 amino acids. Between the trimmed V and J ends, which lost 2 bases and 6 bases, there was a span of 17 bases. Germline-derived CDR1 and CDR2 are SGHRS and YFSETQ. Broader study findings: Early after transplant, HvG clones declined as circulating GvH clones peaked.

As regards this clone: The antigen is not known.

Assay used: immunoSEQ multiplex PCR; TCRdb lists only in-frame clones, some missing. Of 75,000 to 95,000 clones listed, 91% are singletons. The rearrangement links TRBV5-1 to TRBJ1-2; D perhaps matches TRBD1 (5 bases). The receptor comes from a human donor who was the organ donor for an intestinal transplant. Sequencing used unstimulated CD4+ T cells sorted from spleen or lymph node cells, obtained before transplant. The CDR3 reads CASSLTGPERDGYTF. DNA of the CDR3: TGCGCCAGCAGCTTAACAGGACCCGAGCGGGATGGCTACACCTTC. Full variable domain (outside the CDR3, taken from reference TRBV5-1 and TRBJ1-2): KAGVTQTPRYLIKTRGQQVTLSCSPISGHRSVSWYQQTPGQGLQFLFEYFSETQRNKGNFPGRFSGRQFSNSRSEMNVSTLELGDSALYLCASSLTGPERDGYTFGSGTRLTVV.